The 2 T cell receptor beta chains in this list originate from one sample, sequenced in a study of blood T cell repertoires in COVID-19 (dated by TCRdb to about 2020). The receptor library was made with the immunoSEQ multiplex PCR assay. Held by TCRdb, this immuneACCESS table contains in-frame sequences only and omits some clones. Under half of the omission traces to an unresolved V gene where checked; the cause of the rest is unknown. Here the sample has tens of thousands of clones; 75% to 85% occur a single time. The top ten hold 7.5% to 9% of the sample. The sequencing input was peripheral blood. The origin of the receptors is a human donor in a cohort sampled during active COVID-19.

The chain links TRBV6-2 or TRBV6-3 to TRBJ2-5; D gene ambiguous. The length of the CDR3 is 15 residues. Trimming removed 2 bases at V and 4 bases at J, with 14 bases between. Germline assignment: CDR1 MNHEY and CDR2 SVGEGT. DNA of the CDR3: TGTGCCAGCAGTTACGCCGGCCGCGAGGTAGAGACCCAGTACTTC. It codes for CASSYAGREVETQYF.

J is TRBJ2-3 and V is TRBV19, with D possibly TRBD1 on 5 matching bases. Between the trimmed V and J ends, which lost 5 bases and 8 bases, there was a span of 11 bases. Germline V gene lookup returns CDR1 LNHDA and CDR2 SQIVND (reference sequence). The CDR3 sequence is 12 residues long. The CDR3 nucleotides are TGTGCCAGTAGTGTAAGTGACAGTACGCAGTATTTT. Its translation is CASSVSDSTQYF.